This T cell receptor (beta chain) was captured by sequencing in a study of blood T cell repertoires in COVID-19. About the study: PBMCs, B-cell-depleted T cells, or T cells were the source of the cDNA or gDNA that made up the material.

The germline V gene has CDR1 SGHNT and CDR2 YYREEE (reference sequence). The CDR3 sequence is 16 residues long. V shed 0 bases, J shed 5 bases, and the junction held 10 bases outside the gene matches. In the authors' methods: Nucleated cell number was recorded as an estimate derived from reference gene primer amplification. The table came from immunoSEQ multiplex PCR; TCRdb's copy has only in-frame clones and leaves some out. V and J calls and clone size are as listed in that table; D and trimming were resolved from the DNA. The profile shows about 160,000 clones, about 80% of them singletons. The TCR originated in a man in his 60s with acute or convalescent COVID-19. The material sequenced was peripheral blood. V gene TRBV5-4 combines with J gene TRBJ2-5, with 7 bases aligning to TRBD2. CDR3 nucleotides: TGTGCCAGCAGCTTGGAGGGCGGGGGAGCGGCCGAGACCCAGTACTTC. It encodes CASSLEGGGAAETQYF. The whole variable domain, remainder taken from reference TRBV5-4 and TRBJ2-5, is ETGVTQSPTHLIKTRGQQVTLRCSSQSGHNTVSWYQQALGQGPQFIFQYYREEENGRGNFPPRFSGLQFPNYSSELNVNALELDDSALYLCASSLEGGGAAETQYFGPGTRLLVL.